This T cell receptor (beta chain) was retrieved from a study of response to subunit inactivated influenza vaccine. TCRdb called the RT-PCR reads again in MiXCR, with one record for every CDR3 protein. The data hold about 780,000 distinct CDR3 sequences, with roughly 20% observed a single time. The sequencing used PBMCs from blood, collected about 5 days after vaccination. The clonotype was recovered from a man in his forties or fifties who received an inactivated influenza vaccine.

This CDR3 reads CASSPWGVGNGYEQYF. CDR3 sequence (DNA): TGTGCCAGCAGCCCCTGGGGTGTGGGGAACGGCTACGAGCAGTACTTC. The V gene is TRBV7-2, the J gene TRBJ2-7; D is undetermined. V was pared by 5 bases and J by 3 bases, with 20 bases between. CDR1 and CDR2 (germline): SGHTA, FQGNSA. The CDR3 loop spans 16 amino acids.